This T cell receptor (beta chain) was retrieved from a study of tumor-infiltrating lymphocytes in primary liver carcinoma. As for the study in general: Every patient in the cohort had a primary liver carcinoma. That carcinoma was treated by surgical resection. Men and women, 30 to 69 years of age, made up the patients.

This clonotype came up many times. The antigen remains unidentified. Study-level findings and limits: When set against blood, tumors had a significantly higher top-250-clone fraction (p = 0.039). Tumor region pairs overlapped more than did tumor-adjacent and tumor-blood pairs.

A constant-region primer primed TCR beta cDNA synthesis from 450 to 550 ng of total RNA. What produced the TCR beta libraries was three nested multiplex PCR rounds using slightly modified ARM-PCR. With TRBV1-TRBV30 forward primers and a C-beta reverse primer, the first two PCR rounds were run for approximately 10 cycles each. Via MiXCR, TCRdb re-called the multiplex PCR reads, giving one row per CDR3 protein. Among approximately 320,000 distinct CDR3 sequences listed, almost 60% were seen once. V dropped 5 bases and J dropped 0; count of bases not matched to a gene: 3. This CDR3 has 15 amino acids. For blood RNA, unsorted whole blood served as the source, and germline DNA was extracted too.

The sequence was obtained from a woman aged 25 to 45 with primary liver carcinoma and hepatitis B virus infection. The chain carries TRBV12-3 or TRBV12-4 and TRBJ1-5, with 8 bases identical to TRBD1. Source material: peripheral blood. DNA for the CDR3: TGTGCCAGCAGTCTGACAGGGGATAGCAATCAGCCCCAGCATTTT. Translating gives CASSLTGDSNQPQHF.